This T cell receptor beta chain was obtained from a study of T cell repertoires in cytomegalovirus infection. Overall study context: Signatures in public TCR beta sequences pointed to both CMV infection and matching HLA type.

TCRdb passed the reads through MiXCR, listing each CDR3 protein once. This sample carries approximately 500,000 distinct CDR3 sequences, about 11% of them seen once, and the ten largest clones take roughly 10%. Study observations and caveats: CMV-specific HLA-C-restricted TCR beta clonotypes dominated the ex vivo response. The cumulative frequency of public TCR beta families identified carriers of CMV plus the relevant HLA.

CDR1 is MNHNS and CDR2 is SASEGT in the germline V gene. This CDR3 comprises 15 residues. The V and J ends lost 5 bases and 2 bases, in that order; junction bases with no gene match: 5. This clonotype was observed many times. Its antigen is undetermined. This TCR derives from a human donor in good health (CMV status not recorded). Some clones in this sample may be carry-over from other donors' samples. V and J are TRBV6-1 and TRBJ2-7, with 11 positions matching TRBD1. Sequenced input: PBMCs. Here the CDR3 reads CASSPGTGGPYEQYF. CDR3 nucleotide sequence: TGTGCCAGCAGTCCCGGGACAGGGGGTCCCTACGAGCAGTACTTC.